This is a list of T cell receptor beta chains from one sample in a study of beta chain features in type 1 diabetes. TCRdb keeps only in-frame clones here, not all; method: immunoSEQ multiplex PCR. The sample lists 350,000 to 450,000 clones; roughly 15% were seen once. Sequenced input: naive CD4+ T cells from blood. The source of these receptors is a woman aged 18-30 years in good health. Both conserved end residues are part of each CDR3. Each record gives: J gene, V gene, D gene, CDR3 protein. The D gene is left open where the match is weak.

>TRBJ1-5|TRBV18|-
CASSPPNGNQPQHF
>TRBJ2-7|TRBV7-2|-
CASSLITGSEQYF
>TRBJ2-6|TRBV5-1|TRBD1
CASSLFSDRGFGANVLTF
>TRBJ2-6|TRBV30|-
CAWSVRGTGANVLTF
>TRBJ2-1|TRBV4-2|-
CASSHDPGIYNEQFF
>TRBJ2-3|TRBV10-3|-
CAISGDRTYTDTQYF
>TRBJ1-5|TRBV7-2|-
CASSTALNQPQHF
>TRBJ2-7|TRBV30|-
CAWSYRDEQYF
>TRBJ2-1|TRBV19|TRBD1
CASSPTGGTGNEQFF
>TRBJ2-3|TRBV28|TRBD2
CASTPLSGRTDTQYF
>TRBJ1-5|TRBV28|-
CASSLSGSRKPQHF
>TRBJ2-4|TRBV19|TRBD1
CASSGTGTGENIQYF
>TRBJ2-7|TRBV7-3|-
CASSSSGGEQYF
>TRBJ1-4|TRBV6-6|-
CAGRGQLNEKLFF
>TRBJ2-3|TRBV9|-
CASSVASSTDTQYF
>TRBJ2-5|TRBV14|-
CASSQMRTEETQYF
>TRBJ1-2|TRBV19|-
CASSPQGGGYTF
>TRBJ2-1|TRBV14|-
CASSRWTDYLSEQFF
>TRBJ2-7|TRBV15|TRBD2
CATSREGGTYEQYF
>TRBJ2-7|TRBV15|-
CATSTRGYEQYF
>TRBJ2-1|TRBV4-2|TRBD2
CASSQFQRGDNEQFF
>TRBJ2-4|TRBV28|TRBD1
CASSPGTVAKNIQYF
>TRBJ1-2|TRBV4-2|TRBD1
CASRRQGGGYGYTF
>TRBJ2-7|TRBV2|TRBD2
CASLTVAGVGYEQYF
>TRBJ2-6|TRBV5-1|-
CASSLMSRTGANVLTF
>TRBJ2-5|TRBV4-1|-
CASSQAVLETQYF
>TRBJ1-2|TRBV7-3|TRBD1
CASSSGQGYGYTF
>TRBJ2-1|TRBV28|-
CASSLSRPQEQFF
>TRBJ2-7|TRBV9|TRBD2
CASSVATGGIYEQYF